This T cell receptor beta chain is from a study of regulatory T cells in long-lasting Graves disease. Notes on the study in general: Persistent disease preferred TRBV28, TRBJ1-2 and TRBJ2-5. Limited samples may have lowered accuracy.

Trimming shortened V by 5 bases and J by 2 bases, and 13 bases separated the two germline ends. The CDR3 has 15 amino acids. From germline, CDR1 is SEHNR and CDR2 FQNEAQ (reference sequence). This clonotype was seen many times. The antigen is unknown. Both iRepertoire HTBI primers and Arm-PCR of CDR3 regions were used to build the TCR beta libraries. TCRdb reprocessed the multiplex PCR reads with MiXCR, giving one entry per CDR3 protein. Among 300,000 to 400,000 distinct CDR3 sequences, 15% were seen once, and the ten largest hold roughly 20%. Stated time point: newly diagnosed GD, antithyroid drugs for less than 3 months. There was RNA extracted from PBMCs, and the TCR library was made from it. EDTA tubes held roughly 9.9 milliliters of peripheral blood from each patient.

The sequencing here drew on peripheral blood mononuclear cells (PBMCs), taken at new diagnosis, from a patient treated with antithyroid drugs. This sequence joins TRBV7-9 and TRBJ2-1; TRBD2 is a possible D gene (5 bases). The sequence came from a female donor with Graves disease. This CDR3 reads CASSPPLGTYNEQFF. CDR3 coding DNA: TGTGCCAGCAGCCCCCCCCTCGGGACCTACAATGAGCAGTTCTTC.